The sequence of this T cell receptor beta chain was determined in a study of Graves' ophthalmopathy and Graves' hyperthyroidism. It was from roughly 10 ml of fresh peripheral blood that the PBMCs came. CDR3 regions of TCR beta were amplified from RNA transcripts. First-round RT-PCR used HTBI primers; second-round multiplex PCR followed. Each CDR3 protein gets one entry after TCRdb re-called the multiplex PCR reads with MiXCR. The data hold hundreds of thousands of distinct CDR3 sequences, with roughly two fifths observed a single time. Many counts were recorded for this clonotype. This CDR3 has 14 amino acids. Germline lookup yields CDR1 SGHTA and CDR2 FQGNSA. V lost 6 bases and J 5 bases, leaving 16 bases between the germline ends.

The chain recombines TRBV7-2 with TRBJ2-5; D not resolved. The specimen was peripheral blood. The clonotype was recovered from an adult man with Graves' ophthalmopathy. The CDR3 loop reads CASSYSIRVETQYF. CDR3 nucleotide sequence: TGTGCCAGCAGTTACTCGATTAGAGTGGAGACCCAGTACTTC.